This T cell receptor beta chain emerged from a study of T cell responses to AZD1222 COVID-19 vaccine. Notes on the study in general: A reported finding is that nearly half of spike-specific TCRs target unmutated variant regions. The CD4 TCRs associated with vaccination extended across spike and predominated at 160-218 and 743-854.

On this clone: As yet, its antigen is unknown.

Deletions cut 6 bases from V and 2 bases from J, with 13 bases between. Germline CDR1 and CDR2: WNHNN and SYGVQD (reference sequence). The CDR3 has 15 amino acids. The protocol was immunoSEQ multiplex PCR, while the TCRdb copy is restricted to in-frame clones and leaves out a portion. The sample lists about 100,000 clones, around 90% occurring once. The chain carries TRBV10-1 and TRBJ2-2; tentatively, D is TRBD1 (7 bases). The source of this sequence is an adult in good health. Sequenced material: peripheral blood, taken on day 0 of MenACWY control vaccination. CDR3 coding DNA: TGCGCCAGCAGCAGGGGGGCCTTTAACACCGGGGAGCTGTTTTTT. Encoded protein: CASSRGAFNTGELFF.